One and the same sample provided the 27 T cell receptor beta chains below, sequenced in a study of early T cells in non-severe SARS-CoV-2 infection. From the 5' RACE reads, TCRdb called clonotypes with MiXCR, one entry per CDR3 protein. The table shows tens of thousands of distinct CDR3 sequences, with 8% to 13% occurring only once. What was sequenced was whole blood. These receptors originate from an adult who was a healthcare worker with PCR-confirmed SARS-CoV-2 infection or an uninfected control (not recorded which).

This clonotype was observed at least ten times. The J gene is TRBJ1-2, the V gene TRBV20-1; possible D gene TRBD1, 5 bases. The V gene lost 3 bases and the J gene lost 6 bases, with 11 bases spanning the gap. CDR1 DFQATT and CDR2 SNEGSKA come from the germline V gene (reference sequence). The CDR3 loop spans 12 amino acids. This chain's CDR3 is CSASRRVHGYTF. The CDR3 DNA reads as TGCAGTGCTAGCCGCAGGGTGCATGGCTACACCTTC.

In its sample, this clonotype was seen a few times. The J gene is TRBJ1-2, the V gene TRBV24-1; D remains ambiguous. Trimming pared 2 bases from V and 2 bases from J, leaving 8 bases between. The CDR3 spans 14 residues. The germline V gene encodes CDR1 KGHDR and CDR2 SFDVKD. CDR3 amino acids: CATSDSAVNYGYTF. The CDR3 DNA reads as TGTGCCACCAGTGATTCGGCAGTCAACTATGGCTACACCTTC.

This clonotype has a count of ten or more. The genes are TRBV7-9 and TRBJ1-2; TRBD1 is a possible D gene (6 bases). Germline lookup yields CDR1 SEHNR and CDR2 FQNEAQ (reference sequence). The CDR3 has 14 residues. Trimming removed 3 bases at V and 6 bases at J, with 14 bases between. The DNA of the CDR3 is TGTGCCAGCAGCTTCGGGGGGCAATTGGATGGCTACACCTTC. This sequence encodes CASSFGGQLDGYTF. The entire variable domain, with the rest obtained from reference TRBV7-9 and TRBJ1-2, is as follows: DTGVSQNPRHKITKRGQNVTFRCDPISEHNRLYWYRQTLGQGPEFLTYFQNEAQLEKSRLLSDRFSAERPKGSFSTLEIQRTEQGDSAMYLCASSFGGQLDGYTFGSGTRLTVV.

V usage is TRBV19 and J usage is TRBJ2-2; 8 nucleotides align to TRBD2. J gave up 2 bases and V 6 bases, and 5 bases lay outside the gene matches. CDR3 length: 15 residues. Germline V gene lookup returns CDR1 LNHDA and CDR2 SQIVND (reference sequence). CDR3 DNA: TGTGCCAGTAGCCGGAGCGGGAGAAACACCGGGGAGCTGTTTTTT. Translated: CASSRSGRNTGELFF.

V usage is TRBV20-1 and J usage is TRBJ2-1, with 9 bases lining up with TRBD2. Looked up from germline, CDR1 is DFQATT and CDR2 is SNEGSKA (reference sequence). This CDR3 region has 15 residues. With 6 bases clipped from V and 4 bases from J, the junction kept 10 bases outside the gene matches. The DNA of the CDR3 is TGCAGTGCAACCAGGCGGGGGGGCCAATACAATGAGCAGTTCTTC. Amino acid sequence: CSATRRGGQYNEQFF.

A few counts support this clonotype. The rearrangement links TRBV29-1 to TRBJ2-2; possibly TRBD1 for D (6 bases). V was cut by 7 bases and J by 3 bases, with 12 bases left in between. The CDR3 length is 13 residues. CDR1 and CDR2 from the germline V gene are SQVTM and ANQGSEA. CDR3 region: CSGATGYTGELFF. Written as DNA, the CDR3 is TGCAGCGGGGCTACAGGGTACACCGGGGAGCTGTTTTTT.

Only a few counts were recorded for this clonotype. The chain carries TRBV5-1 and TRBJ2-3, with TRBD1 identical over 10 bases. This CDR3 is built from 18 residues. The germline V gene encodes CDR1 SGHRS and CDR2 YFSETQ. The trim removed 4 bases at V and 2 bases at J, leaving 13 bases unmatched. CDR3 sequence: CASSIVPGQGSYTDTQYF. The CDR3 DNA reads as TGCGCCAGCAGCATCGTCCCGGGACAGGGGTCTTACACAGATACGCAGTATTTT.

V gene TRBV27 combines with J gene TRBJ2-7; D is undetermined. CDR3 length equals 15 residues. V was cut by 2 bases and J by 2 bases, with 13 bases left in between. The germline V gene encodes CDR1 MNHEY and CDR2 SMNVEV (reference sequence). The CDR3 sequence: CASSLGFRAAYEQYF. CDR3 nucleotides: TGTGCCAGCAGTTTAGGTTTTAGGGCTGCCTACGAGCAGTACTTC.

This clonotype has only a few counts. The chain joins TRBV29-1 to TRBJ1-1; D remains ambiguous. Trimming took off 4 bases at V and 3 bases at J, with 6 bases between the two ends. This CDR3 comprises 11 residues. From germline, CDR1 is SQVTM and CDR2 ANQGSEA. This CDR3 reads CSVAGYTEAFF. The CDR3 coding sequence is TGCAGCGTTGCGGGGTACACTGAAGCTTTCTTT.

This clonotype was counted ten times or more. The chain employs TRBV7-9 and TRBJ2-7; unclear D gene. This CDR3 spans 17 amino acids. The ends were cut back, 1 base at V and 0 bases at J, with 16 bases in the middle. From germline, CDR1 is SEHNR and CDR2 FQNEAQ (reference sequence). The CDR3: CASSLVLGGRRSYEQYF. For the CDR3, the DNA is TGTGCCAGCAGCTTAGTGTTGGGCGGCAGACGCTCCTACGAGCAGTACTTC.

As DNA, the CDR3 is TGTGCCAGCAGCTATAGAGGAAACCACCATGAGCAGTTCTTC. This codes for CASSYRGNHHEQFF. The V and J genes are TRBV11-1 and TRBJ2-1, with D unclear. Trimming removed 4 bases at V and 8 bases at J, with 15 bases between. Germline CDR1 and CDR2: SGHAT and FQDESV (reference sequence). This CDR3 is 14 amino acids long.

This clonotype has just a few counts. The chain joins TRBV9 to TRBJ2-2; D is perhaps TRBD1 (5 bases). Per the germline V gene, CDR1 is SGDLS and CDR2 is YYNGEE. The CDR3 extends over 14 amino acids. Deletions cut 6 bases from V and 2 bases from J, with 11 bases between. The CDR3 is CASTAGANTGELFF. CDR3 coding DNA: TGTGCCAGCACCGCTGGGGCTAACACCGGGGAGCTGTTTTTT.

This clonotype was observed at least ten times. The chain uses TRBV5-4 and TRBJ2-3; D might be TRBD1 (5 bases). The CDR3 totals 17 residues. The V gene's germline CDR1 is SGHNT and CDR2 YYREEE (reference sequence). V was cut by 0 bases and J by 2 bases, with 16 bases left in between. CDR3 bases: TGTGCCAGCAGCTTGGTCGGTCAGGGTCCAGACACAGATACGCAGTATTTT. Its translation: CASSLVGQGPDTDTQYF.

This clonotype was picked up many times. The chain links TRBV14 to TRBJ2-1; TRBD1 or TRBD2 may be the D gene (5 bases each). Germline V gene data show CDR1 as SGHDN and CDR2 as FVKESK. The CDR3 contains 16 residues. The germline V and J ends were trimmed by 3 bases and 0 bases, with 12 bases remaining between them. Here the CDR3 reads CASSQPKGSSYNEQFF. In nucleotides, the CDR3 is TGTGCCAGCAGCCAGCCAAAGGGGAGCTCCTACAATGAGCAGTTCTTC.

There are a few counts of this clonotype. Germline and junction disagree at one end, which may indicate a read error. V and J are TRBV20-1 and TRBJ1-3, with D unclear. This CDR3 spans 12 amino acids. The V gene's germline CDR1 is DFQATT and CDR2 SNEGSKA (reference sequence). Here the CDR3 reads CSAKYSENTIYF. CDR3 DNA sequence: TGCAGTGCTAAGTACTCTGAAAACACCATATATTTT.

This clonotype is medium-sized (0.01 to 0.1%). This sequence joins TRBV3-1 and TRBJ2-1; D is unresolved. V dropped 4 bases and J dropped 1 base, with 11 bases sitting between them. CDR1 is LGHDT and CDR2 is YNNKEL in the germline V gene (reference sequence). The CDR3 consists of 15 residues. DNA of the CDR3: TGTGCCAGCAGCCCCCGATTCGAATCCTACAATGAGCAGTTCTTC. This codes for CASSPRFESYNEQFF.

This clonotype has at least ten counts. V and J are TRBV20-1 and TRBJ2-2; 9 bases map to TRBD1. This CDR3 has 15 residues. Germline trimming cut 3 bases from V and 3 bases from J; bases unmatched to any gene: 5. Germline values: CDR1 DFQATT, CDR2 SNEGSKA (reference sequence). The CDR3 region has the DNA TGCAGTGCTAGTACAGGGGGCGTCGACACCGGGGAGCTGTTTTTT. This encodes CSASTGGVDTGELFF.

CDR3 residues: CAISESKGKYNEQFF. CDR3 nucleotides: TGTGCCATCAGTGAGTCGAAAGGGAAGTACAATGAGCAGTTCTTC. The chain links TRBV10-3 to TRBJ2-1; D is unresolved. The CDR3 consists of 15 residues. The V end was cut by 0 bases, the J end by 4 bases, with 10 bases between. Germline CDR1 and CDR2: ENHRY and SYGVKD.

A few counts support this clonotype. The CDR3, as DNA: TGCGCCAGCAGCTTCCGGACTAATGAAAAACTGTTTTTT. It is translated as CASSFRTNEKLFF. The V gene is TRBV5-1, the J gene TRBJ1-4; D ambiguous. Germline CDR1 reads SGHRS; CDR2 reads YFSETQ. This CDR3 is built from 13 residues. V lost 2 bases and J lost 2, with 4 bases in between.

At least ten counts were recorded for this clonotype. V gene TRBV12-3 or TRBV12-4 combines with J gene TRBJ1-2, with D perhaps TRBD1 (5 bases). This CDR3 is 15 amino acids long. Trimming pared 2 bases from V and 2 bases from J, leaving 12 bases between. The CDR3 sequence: CASSLRWGGNYGYTF. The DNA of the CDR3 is TGTGCCAGCAGTTTAAGGTGGGGCGGAAACTATGGCTACACCTTC.

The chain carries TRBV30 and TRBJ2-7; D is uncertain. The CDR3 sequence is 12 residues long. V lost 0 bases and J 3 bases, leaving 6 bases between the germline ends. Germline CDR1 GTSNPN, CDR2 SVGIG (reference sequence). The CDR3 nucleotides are TGTGCCTGGAGTGTAAAGGACTACGAGCAGTACTTC. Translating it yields CAWSVKDYEQYF.

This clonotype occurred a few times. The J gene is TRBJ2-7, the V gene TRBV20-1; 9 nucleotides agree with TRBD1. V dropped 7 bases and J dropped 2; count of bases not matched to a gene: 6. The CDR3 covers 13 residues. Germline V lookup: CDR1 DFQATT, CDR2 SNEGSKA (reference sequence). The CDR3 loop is CSVRTGDTYEQYF. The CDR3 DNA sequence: TGCAGTGTTAGGACAGGGGACACCTACGAGCAGTACTTC.

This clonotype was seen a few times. In nucleotides, the CDR3 is TGCGCCAGCAGCTTGGCCGGGACTAGCGGGTACGGAACTCAAGAGACCCAGTACTTC. It encodes CASSLAGTSGYGTQETQYF. The chain recombines TRBV5-1 with TRBJ2-5; TRBD2 aligns across 12 bases. CDR1 and CDR2 from the germline V gene are SGHRS and YFSETQ. Trimming removed 0 bases from V and 2 bases from J; junction bases left unmatched: 11. This CDR3 is built from 19 residues.

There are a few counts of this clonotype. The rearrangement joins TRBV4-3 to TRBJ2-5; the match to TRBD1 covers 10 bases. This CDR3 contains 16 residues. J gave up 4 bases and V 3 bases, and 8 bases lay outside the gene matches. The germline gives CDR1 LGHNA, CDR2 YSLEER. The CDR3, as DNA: TGCGCCAGCAGCCAGCCCGGGACAGGGGCTGGAGAGACCCAGTACTTC. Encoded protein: CASSQPGTGAGETQYF.

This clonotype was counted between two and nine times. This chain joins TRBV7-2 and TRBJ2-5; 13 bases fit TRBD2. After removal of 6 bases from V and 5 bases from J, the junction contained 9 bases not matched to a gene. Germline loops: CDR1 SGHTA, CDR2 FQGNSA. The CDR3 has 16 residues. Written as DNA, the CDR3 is TGTGCCAGCAGTCGAACTAGCGGGAGGGCCGCCGAGACCCAGTACTTC. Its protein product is CASSRTSGRAAETQYF. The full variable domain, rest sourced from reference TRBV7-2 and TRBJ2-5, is GAGVSQSPSNKVTEKGKDVELRCDPISGHTALYWYRQSLGQGLEFLIYFQGNSAPDKSGLPSDRFSAERTGGSVSTLTIQRTQQEDSAVYLCASSRTSGRAAETQYFGPGTRLLVL.

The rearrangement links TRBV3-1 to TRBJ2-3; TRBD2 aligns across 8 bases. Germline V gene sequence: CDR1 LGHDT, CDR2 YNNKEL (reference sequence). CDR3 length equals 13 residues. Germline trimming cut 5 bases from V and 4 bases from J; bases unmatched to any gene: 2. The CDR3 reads CASSGLAPDTQYF. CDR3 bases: TGTGCCAGCAGCGGACTAGCCCCAGATACGCAGTATTTT.

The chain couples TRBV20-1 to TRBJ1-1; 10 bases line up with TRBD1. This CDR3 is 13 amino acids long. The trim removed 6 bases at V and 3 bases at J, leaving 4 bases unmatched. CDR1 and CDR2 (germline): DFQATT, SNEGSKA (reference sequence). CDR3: CSAPGQGYTEAFF. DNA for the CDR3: TGCAGTGCGCCGGGACAGGGGTACACTGAAGCTTTCTTT.